A single T cell receptor beta chain is shown here with its context. CDR1 and CDR2 from the germline V gene are SEHNR and FQNEAQ (reference sequence). With 7 bases removed from V and 0 bases from J, the gap between germline ends came to 17 bases. The CDR3 has 16 amino acids. This sample is drawn from a study of CD8 T cells in Susac syndrome. When the RNA was reverse transcribed, random hexamers were used with an input of 0.5 to 1 ug. TCRdb called the immunoSEQ multiplex PCR reads again in MiXCR, with one record for every CDR3 protein. The data show some 120,000 distinct CDR3 sequences, about 90% seen once.

Sequences were obtained from CD8+ T cells from PBMCs. The source is a human donor in good health. The V call is TRBV7-9, the J call TRBJ2-3; D assignment may be TRBD1 or TRBD2 (6 bases each). Here the CDR3 reads CASIPSRGLSTDTQYF. In DNA, the CDR3 is TGTGCCAGCATCCCGAGTCGGGGGCTAAGCACAGATACGCAGTATTTT.